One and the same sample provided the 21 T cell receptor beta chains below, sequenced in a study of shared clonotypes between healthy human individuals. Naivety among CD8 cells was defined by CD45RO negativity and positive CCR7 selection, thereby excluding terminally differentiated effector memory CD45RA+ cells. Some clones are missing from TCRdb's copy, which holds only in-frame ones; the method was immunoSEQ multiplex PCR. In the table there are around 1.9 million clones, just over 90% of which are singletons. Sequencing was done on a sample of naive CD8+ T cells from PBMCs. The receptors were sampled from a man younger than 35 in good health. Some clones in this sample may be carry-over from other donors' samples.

For the CDR3, the DNA is TGCGCCAGCAGCCATCCCACGGGGGCAGTGAACACTGAAGCTTTCTTT. Its protein is CASSHPTGAVNTEAFF. The chain carries TRBV4-1 and TRBJ1-1; D may be TRBD1 (6 bases). Deletions cut 3 bases from V and 0 bases from J, with 14 bases between. CDR1 is MGHRA and CDR2 is YSYEKL in the germline V gene. This CDR3 has 16 residues.

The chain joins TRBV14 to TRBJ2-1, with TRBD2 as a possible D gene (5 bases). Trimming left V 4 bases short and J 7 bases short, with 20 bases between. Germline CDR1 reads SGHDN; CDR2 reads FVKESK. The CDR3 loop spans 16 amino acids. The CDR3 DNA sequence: TGTGCCAGCAGCCTCATAGGCGAGGGCGTCCAAAATGAGCAGTTCTTC. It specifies CASSLIGEGVQNEQFF.

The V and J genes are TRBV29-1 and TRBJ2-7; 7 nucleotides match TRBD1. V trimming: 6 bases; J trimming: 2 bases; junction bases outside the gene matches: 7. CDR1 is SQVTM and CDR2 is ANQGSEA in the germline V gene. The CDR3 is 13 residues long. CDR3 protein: CSVTGLGPYEQYF. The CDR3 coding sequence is TGCAGCGTGACAGGGTTGGGGCCCTACGAGCAGTACTTC.

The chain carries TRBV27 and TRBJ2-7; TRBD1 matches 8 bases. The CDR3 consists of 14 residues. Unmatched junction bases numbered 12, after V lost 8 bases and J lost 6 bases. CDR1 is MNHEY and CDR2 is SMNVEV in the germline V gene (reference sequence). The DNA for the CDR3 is TGTGCCAGCCGACTCCAGGGGGCCCTCGTCGAGCAGTACTTC. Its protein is CASRLQGALVEQYF.

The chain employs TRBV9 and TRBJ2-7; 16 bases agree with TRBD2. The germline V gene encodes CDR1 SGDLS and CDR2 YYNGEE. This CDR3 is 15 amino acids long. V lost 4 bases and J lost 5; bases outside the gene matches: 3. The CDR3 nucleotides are TGTGCCAGCAGCTCGGGGACTAGCGGGAGGGACGAGCAGTACTTC. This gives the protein CASSSGTSGRDEQYF.

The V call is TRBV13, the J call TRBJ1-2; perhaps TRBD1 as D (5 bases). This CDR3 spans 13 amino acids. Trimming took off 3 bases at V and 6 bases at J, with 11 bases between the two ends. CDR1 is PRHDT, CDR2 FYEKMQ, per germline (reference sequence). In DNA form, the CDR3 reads TGTGCCAGCAGCTTCGGCAGGGCCGATGGCTACACCTTC. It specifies CASSFGRADGYTF.

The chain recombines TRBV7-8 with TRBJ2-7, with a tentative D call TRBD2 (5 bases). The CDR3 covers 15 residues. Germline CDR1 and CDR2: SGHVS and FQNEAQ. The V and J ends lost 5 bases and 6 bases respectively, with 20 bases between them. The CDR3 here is CASSPPGVTGVEQYF. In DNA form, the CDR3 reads TGTGCCAGCAGCCCCCCCGGGGTAACGGGCGTCGAGCAGTACTTC. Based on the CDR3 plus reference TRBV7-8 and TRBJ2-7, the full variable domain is GAGVSQSPRYKVAKRGQDVALRCDPISGHVSLFWYQQALGQGPEFLTYFQNEAQLDKSGLPSDRFFAERPEGSVSTLKIQRTQQEDSAVYLCASSPPGVTGVEQYFGPGTRLTVT.

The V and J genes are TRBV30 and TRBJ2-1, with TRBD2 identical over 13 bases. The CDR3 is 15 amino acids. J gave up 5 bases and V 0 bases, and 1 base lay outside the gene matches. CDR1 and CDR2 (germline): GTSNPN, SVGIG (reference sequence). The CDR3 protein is CAWSVLAGGNNEQFF. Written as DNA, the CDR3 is TGTGCCTGGAGTGTACTAGCGGGAGGGAACAATGAGCAGTTCTTC.

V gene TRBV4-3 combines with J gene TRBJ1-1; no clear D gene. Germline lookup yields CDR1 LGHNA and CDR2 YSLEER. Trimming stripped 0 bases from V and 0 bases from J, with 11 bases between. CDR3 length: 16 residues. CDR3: CASSQDIFGLNTEAFF. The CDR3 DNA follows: TGCGCCAGCAGCCAAGATATATTCGGGTTGAACACTGAAGCTTTCTTT.

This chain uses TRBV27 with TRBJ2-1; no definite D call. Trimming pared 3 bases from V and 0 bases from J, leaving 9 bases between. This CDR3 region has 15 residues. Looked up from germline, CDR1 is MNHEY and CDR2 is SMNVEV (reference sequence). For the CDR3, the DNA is TGTGCCAGCAGTTTGGCCGGGCTCTCCTACAATGAGCAGTTCTTC. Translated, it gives CASSLAGLSYNEQFF.

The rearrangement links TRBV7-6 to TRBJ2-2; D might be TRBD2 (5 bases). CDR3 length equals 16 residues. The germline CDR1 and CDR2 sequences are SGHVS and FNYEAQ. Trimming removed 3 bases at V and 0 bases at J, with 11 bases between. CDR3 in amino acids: CASSFGERTNTGELFF. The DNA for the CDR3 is TGTGCCAGCAGCTTTGGAGAGCGGACGAACACCGGGGAGCTGTTTTTT.

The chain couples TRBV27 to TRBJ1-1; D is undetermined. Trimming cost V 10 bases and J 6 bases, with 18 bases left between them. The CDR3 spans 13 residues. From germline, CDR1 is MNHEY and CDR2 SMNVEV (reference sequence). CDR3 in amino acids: CATARRGDAEAFF. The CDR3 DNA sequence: TGTGCCACCGCGCGTCGGGGAGATGCTGAAGCTTTCTTT.

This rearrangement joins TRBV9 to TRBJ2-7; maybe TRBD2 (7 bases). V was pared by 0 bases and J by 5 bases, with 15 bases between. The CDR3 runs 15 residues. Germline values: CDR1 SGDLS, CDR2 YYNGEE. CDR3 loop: CASSVGMGGLDEQYF. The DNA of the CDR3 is TGTGCCAGCAGCGTAGGGATGGGGGGGCTGGACGAGCAGTACTTC. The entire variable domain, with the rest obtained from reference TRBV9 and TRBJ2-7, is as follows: DSGVTQTPKHLITATGQRVTLRCSPRSGDLSVYWYQQSLDQGLQFLIQYYNGEERAKGNILERFSAQQFPDLHSELNLSSLELGDSALYFCASSVGMGGLDEQYFGPGTRLTVT.

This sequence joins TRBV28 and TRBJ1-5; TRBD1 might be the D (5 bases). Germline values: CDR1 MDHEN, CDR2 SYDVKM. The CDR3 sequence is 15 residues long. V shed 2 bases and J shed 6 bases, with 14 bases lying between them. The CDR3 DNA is TGTGCCAGCAGTTTAGACGGGGCGTTGGCTCAGCCCCAGCATTTT. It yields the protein CASSLDGALAQPQHF.

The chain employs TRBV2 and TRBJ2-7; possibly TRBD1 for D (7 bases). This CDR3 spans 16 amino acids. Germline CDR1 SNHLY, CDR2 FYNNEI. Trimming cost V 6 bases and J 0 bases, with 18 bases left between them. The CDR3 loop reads CASSPRGVPTSYEQYF. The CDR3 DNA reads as TGTGCCAGCAGCCCCAGGGGGGTGCCGACCTCCTACGAGCAGTACTTC.

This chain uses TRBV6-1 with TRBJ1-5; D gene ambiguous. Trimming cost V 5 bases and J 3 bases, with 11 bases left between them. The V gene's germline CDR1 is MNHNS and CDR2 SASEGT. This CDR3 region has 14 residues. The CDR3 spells CASSPGRLNQPQHF. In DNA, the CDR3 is TGTGCCAGCAGTCCCGGACGTCTCAATCAGCCCCAGCATTTT.

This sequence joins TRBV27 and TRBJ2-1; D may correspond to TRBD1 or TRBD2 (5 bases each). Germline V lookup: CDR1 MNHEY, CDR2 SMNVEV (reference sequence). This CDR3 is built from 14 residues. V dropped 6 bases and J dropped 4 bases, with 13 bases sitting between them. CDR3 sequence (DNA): TGTGCCAGCAGGCCGGGACGGTTATACAATGAGCAGTTCTTC. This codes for CASRPGRLYNEQFF.

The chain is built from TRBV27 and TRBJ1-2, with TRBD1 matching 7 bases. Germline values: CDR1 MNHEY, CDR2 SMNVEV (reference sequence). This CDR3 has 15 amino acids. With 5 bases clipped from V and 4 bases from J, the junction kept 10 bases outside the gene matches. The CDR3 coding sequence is TGTGCCAGCAGTCCCAGACAGGGCGGTTTCTATGGCTACACCTTC. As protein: CASSPRQGGFYGYTF.

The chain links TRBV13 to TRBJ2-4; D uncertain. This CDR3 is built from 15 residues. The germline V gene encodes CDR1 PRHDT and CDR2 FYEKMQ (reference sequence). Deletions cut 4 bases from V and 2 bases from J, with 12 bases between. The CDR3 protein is CASSSLDESKNIQYF. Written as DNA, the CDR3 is TGTGCCAGCAGCTCCCTGGATGAGTCCAAAAACATTCAGTACTTC. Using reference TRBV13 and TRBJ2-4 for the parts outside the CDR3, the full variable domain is AAGVIQSPRHLIKEKRETATLKCYPIPRHDTVYWYQQGPGQDPQFLISFYEKMQSDKGSIPDRFSAQQFSDYHSELNMSSLELGDSALYFCASSSLDESKNIQYFGAGTRLSVL.

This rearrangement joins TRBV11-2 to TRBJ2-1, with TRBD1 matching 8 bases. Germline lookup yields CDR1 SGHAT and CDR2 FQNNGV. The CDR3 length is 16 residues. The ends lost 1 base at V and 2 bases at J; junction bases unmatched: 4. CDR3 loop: CASSLGDRTPYNEQFF. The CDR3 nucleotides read TGTGCCAGCAGCTTAGGGGACAGGACACCCTACAATGAGCAGTTCTTC.

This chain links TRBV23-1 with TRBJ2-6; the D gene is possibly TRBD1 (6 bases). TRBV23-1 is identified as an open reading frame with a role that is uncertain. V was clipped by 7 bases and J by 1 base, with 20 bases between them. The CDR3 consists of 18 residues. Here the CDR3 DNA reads TGCGCCAGCACCCATGGCGGCATTGACAGGTCTGGGGCCAACGTCCTGACTTTC. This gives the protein CASTHGGIDRSGANVLTF.